Each of the 22 T cell receptor beta chains below was sequenced from the same sample in a study of shared T cell receptors in the human thymus. The repertoire was sequenced with immunoSEQ multiplex PCR; TCRdb's copy has only in-frame clones and lacks some. The sample carries approximately 490,000 clones, roughly 74% recorded once. The same sample was also studied in work on human thymus T cells.

Material for sequencing was thymocytes. The receptors were sampled from a boy in the first two years of life with a congenital heart defect.

This clone has a single count. The V and J genes are TRBV7-2 and TRBJ2-7; TRBD1 agrees at 8 bases. V dropped 5 bases and J dropped 0; count of bases not matched to a gene: 9. The CDR3 length is 16 residues. Germline V gene lookup returns CDR1 SGHTA and CDR2 FQGNSA. The CDR3 loop is CASSLTWTGSSYEQYF. The CDR3 DNA sequence: TGTGCCAGCAGCCTCACCTGGACAGGGAGCTCCTACGAGCAGTACTTC.

This chain joins TRBV6-5 and TRBJ2-1; D call uncertain. The CDR3 is 11 amino acids. Germline CDR1 MNHEY, CDR2 SVGAGI. The germline V and J ends were trimmed by 4 bases and 8 bases, with 6 bases remaining between them. CDR3 loop: CASSWHHEQFF. CDR3 coding DNA: TGTGCCAGCAGTTGGCATCATGAGCAGTTCTTC.

V usage is TRBV28 and J usage is TRBJ1-1; no reliable D call. CDR3 length: 11 amino acids. Germline-derived CDR1 and CDR2 are MDHEN and SYDVKM. The ends were cut back, 6 bases at V and 8 bases at J, with 10 bases in the middle. CDR3 in amino acids: CASSLRVEAFF. CDR3 DNA sequence: TGTGCCAGCAGCCTGAGGGTGGAAGCTTTCTTT.

J is TRBJ2-7 and V is TRBV29-1; TRBD1 aligns across 10 bases. J lost 2 bases, V lost 7 bases, and 8 bases had no gene match. Germline loops: CDR1 SQVTM, CDR2 ANQGSEA. The CDR3 runs to 14 residues. The CDR3 reads CSGGQGVPPYEQYF. CDR3 DNA sequence: TGCAGCGGAGGACAGGGGGTACCTCCCTACGAGCAGTACTTC.

This clone has a handful of counts. This chain connects TRBV11-2 to TRBJ2-3, with D tentatively TRBD2 (6 bases). The germline V and J ends were trimmed by 7 bases and 2 bases, with 16 bases remaining between them. Looked up from germline, CDR1 is SGHAT and CDR2 is FQNNGV. This CDR3 contains 15 residues. CDR3 in amino acids: CASTRWGLLTDTQYF. CDR3 bases: TGTGCCAGCACCCGGTGGGGACTTCTCACAGATACGCAGTATTTT.

The genes are TRBV28 and TRBJ1-5; TRBD1 matches 9 bases. The CDR3 totals 16 residues. Germline V CDR1 and CDR2: MDHEN, SYDVKM. V lost 6 bases and J lost 0; bases outside the gene matches: 6. DNA for the CDR3: TGTGCCAGCAGCCGGACAGGGGAATATAGCAATCAGCCCCAGCATTTT. As protein: CASSRTGEYSNQPQHF.

This chain links TRBV19 with TRBJ2-2; TRBD1 aligns across 7 bases. V dropped 5 bases and J dropped 4; count of bases not matched to a gene: 10. The germline V gene encodes CDR1 LNHDA and CDR2 SQIVND (reference sequence). This CDR3 is built from 16 residues. DNA for the CDR3: TGTGCCAGTAGTGCCCAACAGGGGAAAACCACCGGGGAGCTGTTTTTT. This codes for CASSAQQGKTTGELFF. The full variable domain, its missing parts supplied by reference TRBV19 and TRBJ2-2, is DGGITQSPKYLFRKEGQNVTLSCEQNLNHDAMYWYRQDPGQGLRLIYYSQIVNDFQKGDIAEGYSVSREKKESFPLTVTSAQKNPTAFYLCASSAQQGKTTGELFFGEGSRLTVL.

The chain employs TRBV29-1 and TRBJ2-2; D possibly corresponds to TRBD2 (6 bases). V was shortened by 3 bases and J by 5 bases, with 10 bases between the two germline ends. The V gene's germline CDR1 is SQVTM and CDR2 ANQGSEA. The CDR3 spans 13 residues. CDR3 residues: CSVEYGGTGELFF. CDR3 coding DNA: TGCAGCGTTGAGTATGGGGGGACCGGGGAGCTGTTTTTT.

The chain couples TRBV5-1 to TRBJ1-1, with a tentative D call TRBD1 (6 bases). Trimming took 6 bases from V and 0 from J, leaving 12 bases between them. Germline lookup yields CDR1 SGHRS and CDR2 YFSETQ. This CDR3 is 14 amino acids long. The CDR3 here is CASNLRGLNTEAFF. The CDR3 region has the DNA TGCGCCAGCAATCTGAGGGGGTTGAACACTGAAGCTTTCTTT.

A single count supports this clone. This chain connects TRBV28 to TRBJ2-7; a weak D match, TRBD1 (5 bases). CDR1 MDHEN and CDR2 SYDVKM come from the germline V gene. This CDR3 is built from 14 residues. V was shortened by 4 bases and J by 1 base, with 11 bases between the two germline ends. The CDR3 bases are TGTGCCAGCAGTTCCCCGGACATGTCCTACGAGCAGTACTTC. Protein sequence: CASSSPDMSYEQYF.

The chain has TRBV29-1 and TRBJ2-7; 7 positions agree with TRBD2. The trim removed 6 bases at V and 0 bases at J, leaving 8 bases unmatched. The CDR3 is 14 residues long. Germline CDR1 and CDR2: SQVTM and ANQGSEA. Here the CDR3 reads CSVSGGLPSYEQYF. CDR3 sequence (DNA): TGCAGCGTCTCGGGGGGACTACCCTCCTACGAGCAGTACTTC.

The sample holds a few counts of this clone. This sequence joins TRBV15 and TRBJ2-5; TRBD2 matches at 7 bases. J gave up 3 bases and V 8 bases, and 15 bases lay outside the gene matches. Germline lookup yields CDR1 LNHNV and CDR2 YYDKDF (reference sequence). This CDR3 region has 16 residues. This CDR3 reads CATLNEGGRSEETQYF. CDR3 DNA sequence: TGTGCCACCCTTAACGAGGGCGGGAGATCGGAAGAGACCCAGTACTTC. The variable domain in full, completed from reference TRBV15 and TRBJ2-5, reads DAMVIQNPRYQVTQFGKPVTLSCSQTLNHNVMYWYQQKSSQAPKLLFHYYDKDFNNEADTPDNFQSRRPNTSFCFLDIRSPGLGDTAMYLCATLNEGGRSEETQYFGPGTRLLVL.

The J gene is TRBJ1-5, the V gene TRBV6-1; TRBD1 matches 12 bases. CDR3 length: 18 residues. From germline, CDR1 is MNHNS and CDR2 SASEGT. V trimming: 3 bases; J trimming: 2 bases; junction bases outside the gene matches: 8. The CDR3 region is CASSDGSGQGARNQPQHF. CDR3 coding DNA: TGTGCCAGCAGTGACGGTTCGGGACAGGGGGCTCGCAATCAGCCCCAGCATTTT.

This clone was detected a few times. This chain uses TRBV7-3 with TRBJ2-3, with D unresolved. The length of the CDR3 is 14 residues. V shed 2 bases and J shed 3 bases, with 9 bases lying between them. Germline values: CDR1 SGHTA, CDR2 FQGTGA. The CDR3 reads CASSLVPSTDTQYF. The CDR3 DNA reads as TGTGCCAGCAGCTTAGTCCCATCAACAGATACGCAGTATTTT. Looking up the rest from reference TRBV7-3 and TRBJ2-3 gives the full variable domain: GAGVSQTPSNKVTEKGKYVELRCDPISGHTALYWYRQSLGQGPEFLIYFQGTGAADDSGLPNDRFFAVRPEGSVSTLKIQRTERGDSAVYLCASSLVPSTDTQYFGPGTRLTVL.

This clone was detected once. The chain carries TRBV28 and TRBJ1-3, with D perhaps matching TRBD1 (6 bases). Trimming pared 11 bases from V and 6 bases from J, leaving 20 bases between. CDR3 length: 14 amino acids. Germline V lookup: CDR1 MDHEN, CDR2 SYDVKM. CDR3 sequence reads: CACRPIGGENTIYF. The CDR3 DNA is TGTGCCTGTCGGCCGATAGGGGGGGAAAACACCATATATTTT. Combining the CDR3 with reference TRBV28 and TRBJ1-3 gives the whole variable domain DVKVTQSSRYLVKRTGEKVFLECVQDMDHENMFWYRQDPGLGLRLIYFSYDVKMKEKGDIPEGYSVSREKKERFSLILESASTNQTSMYLCACRPIGGENTIYFGEGSWLTVV.

Concerning this clone: This sample also contains other DNA sequences that code for the same CDR3. V and J are TRBV27 and TRBJ2-7; D might be TRBD1 (6 bases). The CDR3 is 13 amino acids. Between the trimmed V and J ends, which lost 3 bases and 3 bases, there was a span of 9 bases. The germline V gene has CDR1 MNHEY and CDR2 SMNVEV (reference sequence). The CDR3 DNA sequence: TGTGCCAGCAGTTTGAAAGGGGGCTACGAGCAGTACTTC. Amino acid sequence: CASSLKGGYEQYF.

The genes are TRBV15 and TRBJ2-5; 14 bases agree with TRBD2. The V gene's germline CDR1 is LNHNV and CDR2 YYDKDF (reference sequence). The V gene end was trimmed by 3 bases and the J gene end by 3 bases; junction bases not matched to a gene: 3. There are 16 residues in the CDR3. CDR3 in DNA: TGTGCCACCAGCAGGGAGGGACTAGCGGGAGAAGAGACCCAGTACTTC. Encoded protein: CATSREGLAGEETQYF.

The J gene is TRBJ1-1, the V gene TRBV25-1; D is uncertain. Germline lookup yields CDR1 MGHDK and CDR2 SYGVNS. The CDR3 runs 12 residues. V was pared by 4 bases and J by 11 bases, with 14 bases between. CDR3 bases: TGTGCCAGCAGTGGTAAGGCCAGGAGGGCTTTCTTT. Translating gives CASSGKARRAFF.

In nucleotides, the CDR3 is TGCGCCAGCAGCTTGGATACCGGGAGCCCCTACGAGCAGTACTTC. Protein: CASSLDTGSPYEQYF. The chain employs TRBV5-1 and TRBJ2-7; D possibly corresponds to TRBD2 (6 bases). Germline CDR1 is SGHRS and CDR2 is YFSETQ. V was clipped by 0 bases and J by 2 bases, with 12 bases between them. The CDR3 consists of 15 residues.

V and J are TRBV14 and TRBJ1-1, with a weak D call TRBD1 (6 bases). The CDR3 loop spans 14 amino acids. V shed 3 bases and J shed 1 base, with 9 bases lying between them. The germline gives CDR1 SGHDN, CDR2 FVKESK. CDR3 in amino acids: CASSQRGQNTEAFF. DNA of the CDR3: TGTGCCAGCAGCCAGAGGGGACAGAACACTGAAGCTTTCTTT.

The CDR3 here is CASRTGGNTEAFF. In DNA form, the CDR3 reads TGTGCCAGCAGGACAGGGGGGAACACTGAAGCTTTCTTT. The J gene is TRBJ1-1, the V gene TRBV27, with 9 bases aligning to TRBD1. This CDR3 has 13 amino acids. CDR1 and CDR2 (germline): MNHEY, SMNVEV (reference sequence). With 6 bases clipped from V and 1 base from J, the junction kept 0 bases outside the gene matches.

The chain combines TRBV9 with TRBJ2-2; 8 bases align to TRBD2. The CDR3 totals 17 residues. Per germline, CDR1 SGDLS and CDR2 YYNGEE. Losses at the gene ends were 2 bases for V and 4 bases for J; bases not matched to a gene: 10. This chain's CDR3 is CASSVTLSGSGTGELFF. Here the CDR3 DNA reads TGTGCCAGCAGCGTGACTTTGAGCGGGAGCGGCACCGGGGAGCTGTTTTTT.